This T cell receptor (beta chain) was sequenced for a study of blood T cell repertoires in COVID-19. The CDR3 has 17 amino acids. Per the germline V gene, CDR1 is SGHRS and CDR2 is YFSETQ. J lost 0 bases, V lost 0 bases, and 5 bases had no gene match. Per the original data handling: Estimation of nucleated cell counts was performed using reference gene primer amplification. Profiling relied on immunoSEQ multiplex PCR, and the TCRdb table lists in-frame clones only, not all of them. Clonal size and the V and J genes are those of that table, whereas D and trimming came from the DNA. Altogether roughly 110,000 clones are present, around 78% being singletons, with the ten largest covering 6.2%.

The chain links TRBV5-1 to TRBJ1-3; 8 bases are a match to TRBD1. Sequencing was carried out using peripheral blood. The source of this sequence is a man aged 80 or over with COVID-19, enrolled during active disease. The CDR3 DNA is TGCGCCAGCAGCTTGGTCTCAGGGGGCACCTCTGGAAACACCATATATTTT. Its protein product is CASSLVSGGTSGNTIYF. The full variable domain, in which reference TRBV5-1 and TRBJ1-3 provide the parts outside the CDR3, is KAGVTQTPRYLIKTRGQQVTLSCSPISGHRSVSWYQQTPGQGLQFLFEYFSETQRNKGNFPGRFSGRQFSNSRSEMNVSTLELGDSALYLCASSLVSGGTSGNTIYFGEGSWLTVV.